A selection of T cell receptor beta chains follows, all from one sample in a study of OX40 agonist ivuxolimab in advanced cancers. Repertoires were generated with immunoSEQ multiplex PCR, while TCRdb's copy carries only in-frame clones and drops some. The repertoire consists of under 90,000 clones, with around 83% occurring once and the leading ten covering almost 1.5%. Sequences were derived from CD4+ or CD8+ T cells sorted from blood, sampled in a trial of the OX40 agonist ivuxolimab. These receptors came from an adult with an advanced solid tumor such as melanoma, head and neck, liver or kidney cancer. Both conserved end residues are part of each CDR3. Fields, in order: clone size, J gene, D gene, V gene, CDR3 protein, CDR3 DNA. A D gene is named only where the DNA matches it firmly. The listing skips clone size in some rows; elsewhere it reads once, few, many or a size class.

>-|TRBJ2-2|-|TRBV28
CASSFNRVIGELFF
TGTGCCAGCAGTTTCAACAGGGTAATAGGGGAGCTGTTTTTT
>-|TRBJ1-4|-|TRBV5-6
CASSLPEQNNEKLFF
TGTGCCAGCAGTCTCCCCGAACAGAATAATGAAAAACTGTTTTTT
>-|TRBJ2-3|-|TRBV2
CASRLKVVASSTDTQYF
TGTGCCAGCCGGCTAAAGGTCGTGGCGTCTAGCACAGATACGCAGTATTTT
>-|TRBJ1-6|TRBD1|TRBV5-6
CASSRGQGGSPLHF
TGTGCCAGCAGCAGGGGACAGGGAGGTTCACCCCTCCACTTT
>-|TRBJ2-1|TRBD2|TRBV4-1
CASSQDPRGTYNEQFF
TGCGCCAGCAGCCAAGACCCGCGGGGGACCTACAATGAGCAGTTCTTC
>-|TRBJ2-1|TRBD2|TRBV19
CASTLLAGGPNEQFF
TGTGCCAGCACCCTACTAGCGGGGGGGCCCAATGAGCAGTTCTTC
>once|TRBJ1-2|-|TRBV18
CASSPPDSYNYGYTF
TGTGCCAGCTCACCCCCAGACAGCTACAACTATGGCTACACCTTC
>-|TRBJ2-7|TRBD1|TRBV7-9
CASSSPGQVQEQYF
TGTGCCAGCAGCTCCCCGGGACAGGTGCAGGAGCAGTACTTC
>-|TRBJ2-1|TRBD2|TRBV11-3
CASSPGSRLAEYNEQFF
TGTGCCAGCAGCCCCGGCTCCCGACTAGCCGAATACAATGAGCAGTTCTTC
>-|TRBJ2-3|TRBD2|TRBV10-3
CAIRPLAGAWDTQYF
TGTGCCATCAGGCCCCTAGCGGGGGCCTGGGATACGCAGTATTTT
>once|TRBJ2-7|TRBD2|TRBV10-3
CAISEPGGGSGGLSYEQYF
TGTGCCATCAGTGAGCCCGGGGGCGGGAGCGGGGGATTGTCCTACGAGCAGTACTTC
>-|TRBJ1-1|-|TRBV21-1
CASSKGGANTEAFF
TGTGCCAGCAGCAAAGGGGGAGCGAACACTGAAGCTTTCTTT
>once|TRBJ2-3|TRBD2|TRBV4-1
CASSQASSGGAITQYF
TGCGCCAGCAGCCAAGCCTCCAGCGGGGGGGCCATTACGCAGTATTTT
>-|TRBJ2-5|-|TRBV5-4
CASSLPQGEETQYF
TGTGCCAGCAGCTTACCACAGGGAGAAGAGACCCAGTACTTC
>-|TRBJ1-1|TRBD1|TRBV25-1
CASSEAGDRRAFF
TGTGCCAGCAGTGAAGCCGGGGACAGGAGAGCTTTCTTT
>few|TRBJ2-5|-|TRBV5-1
CASSPPLGTQETQYF
TGCGCCAGCAGCCCCCCCCTGGGGACGCAAGAGACCCAGTACTTC
>-|TRBJ1-1|-|TRBV19
CASSAGTAEAFF
TGTGCCAGTAGCGCCGGGACGGCTGAAGCTTTCTTT
>once|TRBJ2-7|-|TRBV14
CASSQLDSNYEQYF
TGTGCCAGCAGCCAACTGGACTCCAACTACGAGCAGTACTTC
>-|TRBJ2-7|TRBD1|TRBV11-2
CASSPINRDRTSYEQYF
TGTGCCAGCAGCCCGATAAACCGGGACAGGACATCCTACGAGCAGTACTTC
>once|TRBJ2-5|-|TRBV28
CASSLGAETQYF
TGTGCCAGCAGTTTGGGGGCAGAGACCCAGTACTTC
>-|TRBJ2-3|-|TRBV5-4
CASSRETGRRTDTQYF
TGTGCCAGCAGCCGTGAAACGGGGCGCCGCACAGATACGCAGTATTTT
>-|TRBJ1-1|-|TRBV10-1
CASSDNPSTEAFF
TGCGCCAGCAGTGATAACCCATCCACTGAAGCTTTCTTT
>once|TRBJ1-1|-|TRBV18
CASSPRTDNTEAFF
TGTGCCAGCTCACCAAGGACAGATAACACTGAAGCTTTCTTT
>-|TRBJ1-5|-|TRBV5-1
CASSLEGGNQPQHF
TGCGCCAGCAGCTTGGAAGGAGGCAATCAGCCCCAGCATTTT
>-|TRBJ2-7|-|TRBV10-3
CASGSQGYEQYF
TGTGCCTCCGGGAGCCAGGGCTACGAGCAGTACTTC
>-|TRBJ1-5|TRBD1|TRBV6-5
CASRPQGGQPQHF
TGTGCCAGCAGACCCCAGGGGGGTCAGCCCCAGCATTTT
>-|TRBJ1-1|-|TRBV15
CATSRDRQGRSTEAFF
TGTGCCACCAGCAGAGATAGGCAGGGGAGGAGTACTGAAGCTTTCTTT
>-|TRBJ1-4|-|TRBV2
CALQEGPNEKLFF
TGTGCCTTACAGGAGGGTCCCAATGAAAAACTGTTTTTT
>-|TRBJ2-4|-|TRBV6-6
CASSPGVVEGNIQYF
TGTGCCAGCAGTCCCGGGGTAGTCGAGGGAAACATTCAGTACTTC
>-|TRBJ2-3|-|TRBV5-4
CASSYPGRFTDTQYF
TGTGCCAGCAGCTACCCGGGCCGATTCACAGATACGCAGTATTTT
>-|TRBJ1-1|-|TRBV5-1
CASIPNDGGRAKNTEAFF
TGCGCCAGCATACCCAACGACGGGGGCAGGGCGAAGAACACTGAAGCTTTCTTT
>once|TRBJ2-5|-|TRBV14
CASSQRVRETQYF
TGTGCCAGCAGCCAAAGGGTCCGGGAGACCCAGTACTTC
>-|TRBJ2-7|-|TRBV6-5
CASSYRPGVSYEQYF
TGTGCCAGCAGTTACCGCCCGGGGGTATCCTACGAGCAGTACTTC
>-|TRBJ2-2|TRBD1|TRBV2
CASRTQGLNTGELFF
TGTGCCAGCAGGACACAGGGGTTAAACACCGGGGAGCTGTTTTTT
>-|TRBJ1-3|-|TRBV19
CASSIWATGSGAGDTIYF
TGTGCCAGTAGTATTTGGGCAACCGGATCCGGGGCTGGAGACACCATATATTTT
>-|TRBJ2-5|TRBD2|TRBV5-4
CASSLAGGHVQETQYF
TGTGCCAGCAGCTTAGCGGGGGGGCACGTCCAAGAGACCCAGTACTTC
>-|TRBJ1-4|TRBD1|TRBV2
CASSLGTGEKLFF
TGTGCCAGCAGCCTCGGGACAGGGGAAAAACTGTTTTTT
>once|TRBJ2-1|-|TRBV5-1
CASTRALSSYNEQFF
TGCGCCAGTACCCGGGCTCTGAGTTCCTACAATGAGCAGTTCTTC
>-|TRBJ1-1|-|TRBV4-1
CASSHYFPATGGTEAFF
TGCGCCAGCAGCCACTACTTCCCGGCCACAGGCGGCACTGAAGCTTTCTTT
>-|TRBJ1-1|-|TRBV6-5
CASNQGLKNTEAFF
TGTGCCAGCAACCAAGGACTGAAGAACACTGAAGCTTTCTTT
>-|TRBJ2-1|-|TRBV7-7
CASSQRREYGEQFF
TGTGCCAGCAGCCAGAGGAGGGAGTACGGTGAGCAGTTCTTC
>-|TRBJ2-5|TRBD1|TRBV4-2
CASSQERTGQQETQYF
TGTGCCAGCAGCCAAGAGAGGACAGGCCAGCAAGAGACCCAGTACTTC
>-|TRBJ1-3|-|TRBV7-2
CASSLRGSTIYF
TGTGCCAGCAGCTTACGGGGGAGCACCATATATTTT
>-|TRBJ1-6|-|TRBV7-2
CASSLVWAGGPPLHF
TGTGCCAGCAGCTTAGTGTGGGCTGGGGGACCACCCCTCCACTTT
>-|TRBJ1-2|-|TRBV6-1
CASSEDRRGYTF
TGTGCCAGCAGTGAAGACAGACGAGGCTACACCTTC
>-|TRBJ2-2|-|TRBV18
CASSPLEGSGELFF
TGTGCCAGCTCACCACTGGAGGGATCCGGGGAGCTGTTTTTT
>-|TRBJ1-3|TRBD1|TRBV19
CASTDRGTGNTIYF
TGTGCCAGTACGGACAGGGGGACTGGAAACACCATATATTTT
>-|TRBJ2-2|-|TRBV6-5
CASSYLPLPGELFF
TGTGCCAGCAGTTACTTACCACTTCCCGGGGAGCTGTTTTTT
>-|TRBJ2-1|-|TRBV29-1
CSVAGDWSSYNEQFF
TGCAGCGTTGCCGGGGATTGGAGCTCCTACAATGAGCAGTTCTTC
>-|TRBJ2-3|-|TRBV11-3
CASSLARSTDTQYF
TGTGCCAGCAGCTTAGCCAGAAGCACAGATACGCAGTATTTT
>-|TRBJ2-3|-|TRBV5-6
CASSLVALTSQYF
TGTGCCAGCAGCTTGGTCGCCCTAACCAGCCAGTATTTT
>-|TRBJ2-5|TRBD1|TRBV5-4
CASSSRDRGPYQETQYF
TGTGCCAGCAGCTCCCGGGACAGGGGGCCGTACCAAGAGACCCAGTACTTC
>-|TRBJ1-1|-|TRBV19
CASSKGGWITEAFF
TGTGCCAGTAGCAAGGGGGGGTGGATAACTGAAGCTTTCTTT